One sample yielded the 16 T cell receptor beta chains listed below, sequenced in a study of CD8+ T cells in alopecia areata. Extracted RNA was reverse transcribed into cDNA, the sequencing template. Libraries were prepared by immunoSEQ multiplex PCR; TCRdb keeps only in-frame clonotypes and omits some of them. Of 140,000 to 150,000 clones in the sample, about 60% are singletons; the top ten hold about 6.8%. The sample was CD4+ T cells sorted from blood, taken at week 0. All receptors derive from a human donor with alopecia areata.

This chain uses TRBV27 with TRBJ2-7; D is uncertain. V dropped 4 bases and J dropped 5 bases, with 15 bases sitting between them. The CDR3 has 14 amino acids. Germline loops: CDR1 MNHEY, CDR2 SMNVEV (reference sequence). The CDR3 reads CASSSPLTLDEQYF. The CDR3, as DNA: TGTGCCAGCAGTTCACCCCTGACTCTGGACGAGCAGTACTTC.

The gene calls are TRBV15 and TRBJ2-3; D call uncertain. This CDR3 contains 14 residues. V was pared by 1 base and J by 2 bases, with 7 bases between. CDR1 and CDR2 from the germline V gene are LNHNV and YYDKDF (reference sequence). The CDR3 is CATSRGLYTDTQYF. CDR3 nucleotides: TGTGCCACCAGCAGAGGGTTGTACACAGATACGCAGTATTTT.

In nucleotides, the CDR3 is TGCGCCAGCAGCCAATCTCTAGCTACGTCCTACGAGCAGTACTTC. Translated: CASSQSLATSYEQYF. The rearrangement joins TRBV4-3 to TRBJ2-7, with D possibly TRBD2 on 5 matching bases. The V gene's germline CDR1 is LGHNA and CDR2 YSLEER. V was trimmed by 2 bases and J by 1 base, leaving 12 bases between them. The CDR3 is 15 residues long.

The V call is TRBV30, the J call TRBJ2-7; D unclear. Per germline, CDR1 GTSNPN and CDR2 SVGIG (reference sequence). The length of the CDR3 is 13 residues. Trimming removed 0 bases from V and 9 bases from J, with 15 bases in between. CDR3 sequence reads: CAWSVHLVVGQYF. Here the CDR3 DNA reads TGTGCCTGGAGTGTACATTTAGTGGTGGGGCAGTACTTC.

The chain carries TRBV29-1 and TRBJ2-5; no definite D call. Between the trimmed V and J ends, which lost 3 bases and 0 bases, there was a span of 5 bases. CDR1 is SQVTM and CDR2 is ANQGSEA in the germline V gene. This CDR3 comprises 12 residues. CDR3 sequence: CSVDRNQETQYF. CDR3 nucleotide sequence: TGCAGCGTTGACAGGAACCAAGAGACCCAGTACTTC.

The V gene is TRBV2, the J gene TRBJ2-3; no definite D call. Between the trimmed V and J ends, which lost 3 bases and 5 bases, there was a span of 12 bases. This CDR3 contains 14 residues. Germline V CDR1 and CDR2: SNHLY, FYNNEI. The CDR3 DNA reads as TGTGCCAGCAGTGAGTCTAGTGGGCGAGATACGCAGTATTTT. Protein: CASSESSGRDTQYF. Full variable domain (rest looked up from reference TRBV2 and TRBJ2-3): EPEVTQTPSHQVTQMGQEVILRCVPISNHLYFYWYRQILGQKVEFLVSFYNNEISEKSEIFDDQFSVERPDGSNFTLKIRSTKLEDSAMYFCASSESSGRDTQYFGPGTRLTVL.

The gene calls are TRBV2 and TRBJ2-5, with D unresolved. This CDR3 is built from 10 residues. The V end lost 6 bases, the J end lost 5 bases, and 4 bases lay between the germline ends. Germline V CDR1 and CDR2: SNHLY, FYNNEI. The CDR3 region is CASRAETQYF. CDR3 bases: TGTGCCAGCAGAGCGGAGACCCAGTACTTC.

The chain employs TRBV27 and TRBJ2-2; no firm D call. The CDR3 is made up of 15 amino acids. Trimming took off 3 bases at V and 5 bases at J, with 13 bases between the two ends. Germline CDR1 MNHEY, CDR2 SMNVEV (reference sequence). CDR3 amino acids: CASSFWGSGTGELFF. CDR3 bases: TGTGCCAGCAGTTTCTGGGGATCAGGAACCGGGGAGCTGTTTTTT.

This clone was detected a few times. The gene calls are TRBV7-2 and TRBJ1-6, with D possibly TRBD1 on 6 matching bases. The length of the CDR3 is 16 residues. The germline V gene encodes CDR1 SGHTA and CDR2 FQGNSA. Trimming shortened V by 3 bases and J by 9 bases, and 18 bases separated the two germline ends. CDR3 in DNA: TGTGCCAGCAGCTTTTCCCCGGGCAGGGGACGTTCACCCCTCCACTTT. Residues: CASSFSPGRGRSPLHF.

This chain joins TRBV7-2 and TRBJ2-2; D is uncertain. The CDR3 contains 12 residues. The germline V gene has CDR1 SGHTA and CDR2 FQGNSA. Trimming took 2 bases from V and 8 from J, leaving 6 bases between them. In DNA, the CDR3 is TGTGCCAGCAGCTTACACATAGGGGAGCTGTTTTTT. This gives the protein CASSLHIGELFF.

This clone was counted between two and nine times. The chain links TRBV29-1 to TRBJ1-1, with D tentatively TRBD1 (6 bases). The CDR3 is 13 amino acids. V lost 0 bases and J 9 bases, leaving 14 bases between the germline ends. CDR1 and CDR2 from the germline V gene are SQVTM and ANQGSEA. This chain's CDR3 is CSVEDRPQGQAFF. The CDR3 coding sequence is TGCAGCGTTGAAGATCGTCCCCAGGGGCAAGCTTTCTTT.

The CDR3 coding sequence is TGTGCCAGCAGCACCAAGACTAGCGGTGATGAGACCCAGTACTTC. Its translation: CASSTKTSGDETQYF. The gene calls are TRBV5-6 and TRBJ2-5; 9 bases are a match to TRBD2. The CDR3 spans 15 residues. Germline V gene data show CDR1 as SGHDT and CDR2 as YYEEEE. The J segment lost 5 bases and the V segment lost 4 bases, leaving 9 bases of the junction unmatched.

The chain carries TRBV4-3 and TRBJ2-5, with no clear D. The V gene's germline CDR1 is LGHNA and CDR2 YSLEER. Trimming stripped 0 bases from V and 5 bases from J, with 10 bases between. The CDR3 spans 14 residues. The CDR3 DNA follows: TGCGCCAGCAGCCAAGAATGGGGTGAGGAGACCCAGTACTTC. It encodes CASSQEWGEETQYF.

V is TRBV27 and J is TRBJ2-5, with D unresolved. The CDR3 covers 14 residues. From germline, CDR1 is MNHEY and CDR2 SMNVEV (reference sequence). The ends were cut back, 2 bases at V and 3 bases at J, with 10 bases in the middle. CDR3 nucleotide sequence: TGTGCCAGCAGTTTAAACCGGGTTGAAGAGACCCAGTACTTC. Translation gives CASSLNRVEETQYF.

The chain couples TRBV5-1 to TRBJ1-3; the match to TRBD1 covers 7 bases. The CDR3 loop spans 14 amino acids. Germline-derived CDR1 and CDR2 are SGHRS and YFSETQ. J gave up 4 bases and V 0 bases, and 1 base lay outside the gene matches. The CDR3 protein is CASSLVQGGNTIYF. CDR3 bases: TGCGCCAGCAGCTTGGTACAGGGGGGAAACACCATATATTTT.

The V call is TRBV4-1, the J call TRBJ2-7; 12 bases are shared with TRBD1. This CDR3 is built from 15 residues. Germline V lookup: CDR1 MGHRA, CDR2 YSYEKL. Trimming took 2 bases from V and 8 from J; bases not matched to a gene: 7. In DNA form, the CDR3 reads TGCGCCAGCAGCCAAATAGTGGGACAGGGGGCGAAGCAGTACTTC. It translates to CASSQIVGQGAKQYF.